One and the same sample provided the 28 T cell receptor beta chains below, sequenced in a study of CD8 T cells in Susac syndrome. RNA in amounts of roughly 0.5 to 1 ug was reverse transcribed with random hexamers. TCRdb re-called the immunoSEQ multiplex PCR reads through MiXCR, storing one row per CDR3 protein. The sample has about 53,000 distinct CDR3 sequences, 85% to 95% seen once. The specimen sequenced was CD8+ T cells from PBMCs. The receptors here all came from a human donor with Susac syndrome.

Here the CDR3 reads CASSAAGTTDTQYF. DNA of the CDR3: TGTGCCAGCAGCGCGGCGGGGACCACAGATACGCAGTATTTT. This chain connects TRBV9 to TRBJ2-3; TRBD2 is a possible D gene (6 bases). CDR1 and CDR2 from the germline V gene are SGDLS and YYNGEE. The CDR3 loop spans 14 amino acids. The germline V and J ends were trimmed by 3 bases and 2 bases, with 10 bases remaining between them.

The rearrangement links TRBV20-1 to TRBJ1-2; D gene ambiguous. V was clipped by 3 bases and J by 4 bases, with 9 bases between them. The germline CDR1 and CDR2 sequences are DFQATT and SNEGSKA (reference sequence). The CDR3 has 12 amino acids. The CDR3 coding sequence is TGCAGTGCTAGCTTTTTTCTCTATGGCTACACCTTC. Amino acid sequence: CSASFFLYGYTF.

The V and J genes are TRBV29-1 and TRBJ1-1; no reliable D call. Trimming took 7 bases from V and 5 from J, leaving 11 bases between them. The germline gives CDR1 SQVTM, CDR2 ANQGSEA. The CDR3 totals 11 residues. CDR3 DNA sequence: TGCAGCGCGGAGGGCGGGACTGAAGCTTTCTTT. Amino acids: CSAEGGTEAFF.

A single count supports this clonotype. The chain links TRBV12-3 or TRBV12-4 to TRBJ1-1; a possible D gene is TRBD1 (5 bases). There are 13 residues in the CDR3. V was pared by 8 bases and J by 3 bases, with 13 bases between. CDR3 region: CASLSQGYTEAFF. CDR3 sequence (DNA): TGTGCCAGCTTGTCCCAGGGCTACACTGAAGCTTTCTTT.

V gene TRBV12-3 or TRBV12-4 combines with J gene TRBJ1-6; D remains unclear. The CDR3 totals 12 residues. V was trimmed by 3 bases and J by 13 bases, leaving 10 bases between them. CDR3 DNA: TGTGCCAGCAGTTTGAGAAGCAAGCCCCTCCACTTT. This codes for CASSLRSKPLHF.

The chain has TRBV5-1 and TRBJ2-3, with no clear D. Trimming removed 0 bases from V and 4 bases from J, with 9 bases in between. This CDR3 region has 14 residues. CDR1 SGHRS and CDR2 YFSETQ come from the germline V gene. CDR3 nucleotide sequence: TGCGCCAGCAGCTTGGAGACGAGCCCAGATACGCAGTATTTT. Translating gives CASSLETSPDTQYF.

The chain links TRBV5-1 to TRBJ2-7; tentatively, D is TRBD2 (5 bases). This CDR3 is built from 12 residues. Germline lookup yields CDR1 SGHRS and CDR2 YFSETQ. V lost 0 bases and J 5 bases, leaving 6 bases between the germline ends. This CDR3 reads CASSLDGDEQYF. The CDR3 coding sequence is TGCGCCAGCAGCTTGGACGGGGACGAGCAGTACTTC.

This chain connects TRBV12-3 or TRBV12-4 to TRBJ1-5; D is perhaps TRBD1 (6 bases). V gave up 6 bases and J gave up 3 bases, with 12 bases separating them. The CDR3 is made up of 14 amino acids. The CDR3 loop is CASRKQGNNQPQHF. For the CDR3, the DNA is TGTGCCAGCAGAAAACAGGGAAACAATCAGCCCCAGCATTTT.

The genes are TRBV9 and TRBJ1-6; TRBD1 might be the D (6 bases). V dropped 4 bases and J dropped 8 bases, with 19 bases sitting between them. This CDR3 region has 16 residues. Germline lookup yields CDR1 SGDLS and CDR2 YYNGEE. The CDR3 protein is CASSPRGTGAYSPLHF. The CDR3 DNA reads as TGTGCCAGCAGCCCGCGGGGGACGGGGGCATATTCACCCCTCCACTTT.

This chain uses TRBV29-1 with TRBJ1-3; D is ambiguous. The germline V and J ends were trimmed by 5 bases and 4 bases, with 12 bases remaining between them. Germline values: CDR1 SQVTM, CDR2 ANQGSEA. The CDR3 length is 13 residues. The CDR3 nucleotides read TGCAGCGTTTCCGGACGGTCGGGAAACACCATATATTTT. Protein sequence: CSVSGRSGNTIYF.

V usage is TRBV4-1 and J usage is TRBJ2-6; D call uncertain. Germline CDR1 is MGHRA and CDR2 is YSYEKL. This CDR3 has 14 amino acids. Trimming shortened V by 4 bases and J by 3 bases, and 7 bases separated the two germline ends. CDR3 DNA sequence: TGCGCCAGCAGCCGACTCTTTGGGGCCAACGTCCTGACTTTC. This translates into CASSRLFGANVLTF.

The J gene is TRBJ1-1, the V gene TRBV7-6, with unresolved D. CDR1 and CDR2 (germline): SGHVS, FNYEAQ. The germline V and J ends were trimmed by 5 bases and 5 bases, with 21 bases remaining between them. This CDR3 is 16 amino acids long. The CDR3 region has the DNA TGTGCCAGCAGCGCCACGAGGGATCTGGCGCGTACTGAAGCTTTCTTT. Its translation: CASSATRDLARTEAFF.

The rearrangement joins TRBV27 to TRBJ2-7; D is undetermined. This CDR3 region has 12 residues. Trimming removed 6 bases from V and 4 bases from J, with 10 bases in between. Germline loops: CDR1 MNHEY, CDR2 SMNVEV (reference sequence). CDR3 coding DNA: TGTGCCAGCAGCCGACTGGGGTACGAGCAGTACTTC. Translating it yields CASSRLGYEQYF.

This sequence joins TRBV12-3 or TRBV12-4 and TRBJ1-5, with 8 bases lining up with TRBD1. The CDR3 covers 16 residues. Trimming cost V 5 bases and J 1 base; bases outside gene matches: 7. The CDR3 reads CASSQTGVGSNQPQHF. The DNA for the CDR3 is TGTGCCAGCAGTCAGACAGGGGTCGGAAGCAATCAGCCCCAGCATTTT.

The rearrangement joins TRBV29-1 to TRBJ1-2; a possible D gene is TRBD1 (6 bases). V lost 4 bases and J lost 4, with 10 bases in between. CDR3 size: 12 residues. Germline V gene data show CDR1 as SQVTM and CDR2 as ANQGSEA. CDR3 sequence reads: CSVVTGLYGYTF. CDR3 in DNA: TGCAGCGTTGTTACAGGGCTCTATGGCTACACCTTC.

This chain joins TRBV29-1 and TRBJ2-7; 8 positions agree with TRBD2. This CDR3 is 16 amino acids long. V shed 1 base, J shed 0 bases, and the junction held 8 bases outside the gene matches. The V gene's germline CDR1 is SQVTM and CDR2 ANQGSEA. For the CDR3, the DNA is TGCAGCGTTGAAGCCCGGGGAGCGGGGGACTCCTACGAGCAGTACTTC. Translating it yields CSVEARGAGDSYEQYF.

The rearrangement links TRBV11-2 to TRBJ2-1; 7 positions agree with TRBD1. The CDR3 is 15 residues long. In germline, CDR1 is SGHAT, CDR2 FQNNGV. The junction had 1 base not matched to a gene; V was cut back by 2 bases and J by 0 bases. The CDR3 sequence is CASSLRDSSYNEQFF. Here the CDR3 DNA reads TGTGCCAGCAGCTTAAGGGACAGCTCCTACAATGAGCAGTTCTTC.

The rearrangement links TRBV9 to TRBJ2-2, with D uncertain. The CDR3 totals 13 residues. Trimming cost V 1 base and J 6 bases, with 7 bases left between them. Per germline, CDR1 SGDLS and CDR2 YYNGEE. The CDR3 protein is CASSVSGSGELFF. CDR3 in DNA: TGTGCCAGCAGCGTATCCGGGTCCGGGGAGCTGTTTTTT. The full variable domain, in which reference TRBV9 and TRBJ2-2 provide the parts outside the CDR3, is DSGVTQTPKHLITATGQRVTLRCSPRSGDLSVYWYQQSLDQGLQFLIQYYNGEERAKGNILERFSAQQFPDLHSELNLSSLELGDSALYFCASSVSGSGELFFGEGSRLTVL.

The J gene is TRBJ2-7, the V gene TRBV12-3 or TRBV12-4, with a tentative D call TRBD2 (5 bases). Trimming removed 8 bases from V and 3 bases from J, with 14 bases in between. The CDR3 length is 13 residues. Here the CDR3 DNA reads TGTGCCAGCGGTCTCGGGGTTGACTACGAGCAGTACTTC. Residues: CASGLGVDYEQYF.

The rearrangement uses TRBV5-1 and TRBJ2-6; no clear D. Trimming stripped 0 bases from V and 4 bases from J, with 14 bases between. Germline CDR1 and CDR2: SGHRS and YFSETQ. The CDR3 is made up of 17 amino acids. CDR3 sequence reads: CASSLGGIGFGANVLTF. Here the CDR3 DNA reads TGCGCCAGCAGCTTGGGAGGTATCGGATTCGGGGCCAACGTCCTGACTTTC.

The chain joins TRBV18 to TRBJ2-7; 7 nucleotides match TRBD1. This CDR3 is 15 amino acids long. J gave up 5 bases and V 3 bases, and 10 bases lay outside the gene matches. Germline V CDR1 and CDR2: KGHSH, LQKENI. Written as DNA, the CDR3 is TGTGCCAGCTCACCGCCTGGGACAGAGGTCAACGAGCAGTACTTC. Translation: CASSPPGTEVNEQYF.

This chain uses TRBV2 with TRBJ1-2; weak D call: TRBD1 (6 bases). This CDR3 region has 11 residues. V lost 10 bases, J lost 8 bases, and 14 bases lay in between. The germline V gene has CDR1 SNHLY and CDR2 FYNNEI. Here the CDR3 reads CATHTGNGYTF. Written as DNA, the CDR3 is TGTGCCACCCATACAGGGAACGGCTACACCTTC.

V gene TRBV15 combines with J gene TRBJ2-7; weak D call: TRBD1 (6 bases). The germline V and J ends were trimmed by 4 bases and 2 bases, with 12 bases remaining between them. Germline V gene data show CDR1 as LNHNV and CDR2 as YYDKDF (reference sequence). The CDR3 contains 14 residues. CDR3 sequence reads: CATSMTGPTYEQYF. The CDR3 DNA sequence: TGTGCCACCAGCATGACAGGCCCTACCTACGAGCAGTACTTC.

This sequence joins TRBV7-3 and TRBJ2-7, with D perhaps matching TRBD1 (5 bases). The CDR3 sequence is 14 residues long. The germline CDR1 and CDR2 sequences are SGHTA and FQGTGA. V shed 5 bases and J shed 0 bases, with 11 bases lying between them. The CDR3 DNA is TGTGCCAGCAGCCTAGGGGTAGGCTCCTACGAGCAGTACTTC. Translated: CASSLGVGSYEQYF.

The genes are TRBV2 and TRBJ2-5; the D gene could be TRBD1 or TRBD2 (6 bases each). V lost 1 base and J lost 5, with 14 bases in between. Germline assignment: CDR1 SNHLY and CDR2 FYNNEI. The CDR3 runs 15 residues. CDR3 protein: CASSEEGGVIETQYF. DNA of the CDR3: TGTGCCAGCAGTGAAGAGGGGGGCGTCATTGAGACCCAGTACTTC.

DNA for the CDR3: TGTGCCAGCAGTTACGCCCACGAGCAGTACTTC. Its protein product is CASSYAHEQYF. V is TRBV6-2 or TRBV6-3 and J is TRBJ2-7, with D unresolved. CDR3 length equals 11 residues. Germline V gene data show CDR1 as MNHEY and CDR2 as SVGEGT. Trimming removed 2 bases from V and 5 bases from J, with 4 bases in between.

V is TRBV5-4 and J is TRBJ2-2, with TRBD2 as a possible D gene (7 bases). This CDR3 has 15 amino acids. Germline assignment: CDR1 SGHNT and CDR2 YYREEE (reference sequence). Trimming took 5 bases from V and 4 from J, leaving 15 bases between them. In nucleotides, the CDR3 is TGTGCCAGCAGGACTTGGGGGGGGCTCACCGGGGAGCTGTTTTTT. It is translated as CASRTWGGLTGELFF.

The chain has TRBV30 and TRBJ1-2; TRBD1 might be the D (6 bases). The CDR3 covers 13 residues. From germline, CDR1 is GTSNPN and CDR2 SVGIG (reference sequence). Trimming removed 5 bases at V and 4 bases at J, with 14 bases between. The CDR3 sequence is CAWAGQTAYGYTF. The CDR3 DNA is TGTGCCTGGGCTGGACAGACGGCCTATGGCTACACCTTC.